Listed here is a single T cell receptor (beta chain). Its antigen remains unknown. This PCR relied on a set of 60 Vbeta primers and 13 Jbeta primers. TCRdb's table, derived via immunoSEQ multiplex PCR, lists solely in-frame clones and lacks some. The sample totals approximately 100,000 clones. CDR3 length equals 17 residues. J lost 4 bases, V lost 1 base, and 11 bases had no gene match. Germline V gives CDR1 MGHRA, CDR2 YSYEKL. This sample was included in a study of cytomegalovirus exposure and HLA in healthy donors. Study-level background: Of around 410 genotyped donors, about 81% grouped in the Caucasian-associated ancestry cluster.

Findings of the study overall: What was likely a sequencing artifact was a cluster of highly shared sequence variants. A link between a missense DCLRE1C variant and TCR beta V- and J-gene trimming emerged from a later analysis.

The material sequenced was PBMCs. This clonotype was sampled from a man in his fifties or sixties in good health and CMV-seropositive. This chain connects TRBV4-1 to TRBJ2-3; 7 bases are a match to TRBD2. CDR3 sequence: CASSQAWAGRVPDTQYF. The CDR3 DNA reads TGCGCCAGCAGCCAAGCCTGGGCAGGGAGGGTACCAGATACGCAGTATTTT.